Listed below are T cell receptor beta chains from one sample, sequenced in a study of CD8 T cells in ankylosing spondylitis. TCRdb itself ran the 5' RACE reads through MiXCR, one entry per CDR3 protein. The data contain around 250,000 distinct CDR3 sequences, roughly 32% of them seen just once; the ten biggest clones take up approximately 4.6%. Material: blood, either unsorted or a sorted T cell fraction (not recorded which). The receptor source for this set is a male donor with ankylosing spondylitis or in good health (not recorded which). Both conserved end residues are part of each CDR3. Each record gives: CDR3 protein, CDR3 DNA, V gene, J gene, clone size, D gene. The D gene is left open where the match is weak. The size field is filled for only some rows; it gives once, few, many or a size class.

CDR3aa: CASSLDRGQADTQYF
CDR3nt: TGTGCCAGCAGCTTGGACAGGGGGCAGGCAGATACGCAGTATTTT
v_gene: TRBV7-9
j_gene: TRBJ2-3
abundance: NA
d_gene: TRBD1

CDR3aa: CSARTGVLGYTF
CDR3nt: TGCAGTGCTAGGACAGGGGTCTTGGGCTACACCTTC
v_gene: TRBV20-1
j_gene: TRBJ1-2
abundance: NA
d_gene: TRBD1

CDR3aa: CSARVGGGGNSPLHF
CDR3nt: TGCAGTGCTAGAGTTGGAGGGGGAGGTAATTCACCCCTCCACTTT
v_gene: TRBV20-1
j_gene: TRBJ1-6
abundance: few
d_gene: NA

CDR3aa: CSVEGIGQGARGYTF
CDR3nt: TGCAGCGTTGAAGGGATCGGACAGGGGGCTCGTGGCTACACCTTC
v_gene: TRBV29-1
j_gene: TRBJ1-2
abundance: NA
d_gene: TRBD1

CDR3aa: CSAREGTGTGELFF
CDR3nt: TGCAGTGCTAGAGAGGGGACGGGGACCGGGGAGCTGTTTTTT
v_gene: TRBV20-1
j_gene: TRBJ2-2
abundance: NA
d_gene: NA

CDR3aa: CSASEGLGNEKLFF
CDR3nt: TGCAGTGCTAGCGAGGGGTTGGGTAATGAAAAACTGTTTTTT
v_gene: TRBV20-1
j_gene: TRBJ1-4
abundance: few
d_gene: NA

CDR3aa: CASSYSSGGDPYEQYF
CDR3nt: TGTGCCAGCAGTTACTCTAGCGGGGGAGACCCCTACGAGCAGTACTTC
v_gene: TRBV6-5
j_gene: TRBJ2-7
abundance: few
d_gene: TRBD2

CDR3aa: CASSSQFNQPQHF
CDR3nt: TGTGCCAGCAGTTCACAGTTTAATCAGCCCCAGCATTTT
v_gene: TRBV12-3/TRBV12-4
j_gene: TRBJ1-5
abundance: NA
d_gene: NA

CDR3aa: CSAREELNTEAFF
CDR3nt: TGCAGTGCTAGGGAGGAGTTGAACACTGAAGCTTTCTTT
v_gene: TRBV20-1
j_gene: TRBJ1-1
abundance: few
d_gene: NA

CDR3aa: CSARKDRSHYGYTF
CDR3nt: TGCAGTGCTCGTAAAGACAGGTCCCACTATGGCTACACCTTC
v_gene: TRBV20-1
j_gene: TRBJ1-2
abundance: few
d_gene: NA

CDR3aa: CASSHPGQSSYNEQFF
CDR3nt: TGCGCCAGCAGCCATCCGGGACAGAGCTCCTACAATGAGCAGTTCTTC
v_gene: TRBV4-1
j_gene: TRBJ2-1
abundance: NA
d_gene: TRBD1

CDR3aa: CSVRAVMSTDTQYF
CDR3nt: TGCAGCGTTCGAGCTGTGATGAGCACAGATACGCAGTATTTT
v_gene: TRBV29-1
j_gene: TRBJ2-3
abundance: NA
d_gene: NA

CDR3aa: CSARDILAANQETQYF
CDR3nt: TGCAGTGCTAGAGATATACTAGCGGCGAATCAAGAGACCCAGTACTTC
v_gene: TRBV20-1
j_gene: TRBJ2-5
abundance: few
d_gene: TRBD2

CDR3aa: CASSSSTGELFF
CDR3nt: TGTGCCAGCAGTTCGAGCACCGGGGAGCTGTTTTTT
v_gene: TRBV12-3/TRBV12-4
j_gene: TRBJ2-2
abundance: NA
d_gene: NA

CDR3aa: CSAWGQVGETQYF
CDR3nt: TGCAGTGCTTGGGGACAGGTGGGGGAGACCCAGTACTTC
v_gene: TRBV20-1
j_gene: TRBJ2-5
abundance: NA
d_gene: TRBD1

CDR3aa: CAISGTDSGRADTQYF
CDR3nt: TGTGCCATCAGTGGAACGGACTCAGGGCGGGCAGATACGCAGTATTTT
v_gene: TRBV10-3
j_gene: TRBJ2-3
abundance: NA
d_gene: NA

CDR3aa: CASSLSGDRDYEQYF
CDR3nt: TGTGCCAGCAGCTTAAGTGGGGACAGAGACTACGAGCAGTACTTC
v_gene: TRBV7-9
j_gene: TRBJ2-7
abundance: few
d_gene: TRBD1

CDR3aa: CASRPDWQGNTGELFF
CDR3nt: TGTGCCAGCCGACCAGATTGGCAGGGCAACACCGGGGAGCTGTTTTTT
v_gene: TRBV12-3/TRBV12-4
j_gene: TRBJ2-2
abundance: NA
d_gene: NA

CDR3aa: CSAGTPMVTEAFF
CDR3nt: TGCAGTGCGGGCACCCCAATGGTCACTGAAGCTTTCTTT
v_gene: TRBV20-1
j_gene: TRBJ1-1
abundance: few
d_gene: NA

CDR3aa: CATSRVRGGPSDTQYF
CDR3nt: TGTGCCACCAGCAGAGTAAGGGGGGGCCCCTCGGATACGCAGTATTTT
v_gene: TRBV15
j_gene: TRBJ2-3
abundance: NA
d_gene: NA

CDR3aa: CASTSTGNYGYTF
CDR3nt: TGTGCCAGCACCTCGACAGGGAACTATGGCTACACCTTC
v_gene: TRBV11-2
j_gene: TRBJ1-2
abundance: NA
d_gene: TRBD1

CDR3aa: CASSGQGPEQYF
CDR3nt: TGTGCCAGCAGCGGTCAGGGCCCCGAGCAGTACTTC
v_gene: TRBV9
j_gene: TRBJ2-7
abundance: NA
d_gene: NA

CDR3aa: CSVAPGPLADTQYF
CDR3nt: TGCAGCGTCGCCCCGGGCCCCTTGGCAGATACGCAGTATTTT
v_gene: TRBV29-1
j_gene: TRBJ2-3
abundance: NA
d_gene: NA

CDR3aa: CSVTRGNTEAFF
CDR3nt: TGCAGCGTTACGAGGGGGAACACTGAAGCTTTCTTT
v_gene: TRBV29-1
j_gene: TRBJ1-1
abundance: NA
d_gene: NA

CDR3aa: CASSTNLHRPEAFF
CDR3nt: TGTGCCAGCAGCACCAATTTACACCGGCCTGAAGCTTTCTTT
v_gene: TRBV12-3/TRBV12-4
j_gene: TRBJ1-1
abundance: NA
d_gene: NA

CDR3aa: CASRPGQPSYEQYF
CDR3nt: TGTGCCAGCAGACCGGGACAGCCCTCCTACGAGCAGTACTTC
v_gene: TRBV27
j_gene: TRBJ2-7
abundance: few
d_gene: TRBD1

CDR3aa: CASSYSGAVPSYEQYF
CDR3nt: TGTGCCAGCAGTTACTCGGGAGCGGTTCCCTCCTACGAGCAGTACTTC
v_gene: TRBV6-5
j_gene: TRBJ2-7
abundance: NA
d_gene: NA

CDR3aa: CSDADRQDYNEQFF
CDR3nt: TGCAGCGACGCGGACAGGCAGGACTACAATGAGCAGTTCTTC
v_gene: TRBV20-1
j_gene: TRBJ2-1
abundance: NA
d_gene: TRBD1

CDR3aa: CASSLDIAAPSEQYF
CDR3nt: TGTGCCAGCAGCCTCGACATAGCGGCTCCTAGTGAGCAGTACTTC
v_gene: TRBV3-1
j_gene: TRBJ2-7
abundance: NA
d_gene: NA

CDR3aa: CASSFDFNEQFF
CDR3nt: TGTGCCAGCAGCTTCGATTTCAATGAGCAGTTCTTC
v_gene: TRBV5-6
j_gene: TRBJ2-1
abundance: few
d_gene: NA

CDR3aa: CASSPRLYGGELFF
CDR3nt: TGTGCCAGCAGCCCCCGACTGTACGGCGGGGAGCTGTTTTTT
v_gene: TRBV4-2
j_gene: TRBJ2-2
abundance: NA
d_gene: NA

CDR3aa: CSAYPPGRAGELFF
CDR3nt: TGCAGTGCTTATCCTCCCGGTCGGGCCGGGGAGCTGTTTTTT
v_gene: TRBV20-1
j_gene: TRBJ2-2
abundance: NA
d_gene: NA

CDR3aa: CASSLVWDRGGPGELFF
CDR3nt: TGTGCCAGCAGCTTAGTCTGGGACAGGGGAGGGCCCGGGGAGCTGTTTTTT
v_gene: TRBV11-2
j_gene: TRBJ2-2
abundance: few
d_gene: TRBD1

CDR3aa: CASSGAQSTDTQYF
CDR3nt: TGTGCCAGCAGTGGAGCACAGAGCACAGATACGCAGTATTTT
v_gene: TRBV6-1
j_gene: TRBJ2-3
abundance: many
d_gene: NA

CDR3aa: CASRTGGGSDTQYF
CDR3nt: TGTGCCAGCCGGACAGGGGGAGGTTCAGATACGCAGTATTTT
v_gene: TRBV7-6
j_gene: TRBJ2-3
abundance: NA
d_gene: TRBD1

CDR3aa: CASSYSSGSGNTIYF
CDR3nt: TGTGCCAGCAGTTACTCGTCGGGGTCTGGAAACACCATATATTTT
v_gene: TRBV6-5
j_gene: TRBJ1-3
abundance: NA
d_gene: NA

CDR3aa: CSAERDTYEQYF
CDR3nt: TGCAGTGCTGAGCGGGACACCTACGAGCAGTACTTC
v_gene: TRBV20-1
j_gene: TRBJ2-7
abundance: many
d_gene: NA

CDR3aa: CASSLGMGGTGTGYNEQFF
CDR3nt: TGTGCCAGCAGTTTAGGGATGGGTGGAACCGGGACAGGGTACAATGAGCAGTTCTTC
v_gene: TRBV12-3/TRBV12-4
j_gene: TRBJ2-1
abundance: NA
d_gene: TRBD1

CDR3aa: CSVVGGAGEAFF
CDR3nt: TGCAGCGTTGTAGGGGGGGCAGGTGAAGCTTTCTTT
v_gene: TRBV29-1
j_gene: TRBJ1-1
abundance: NA
d_gene: NA

CDR3aa: CASSLNPGLAADTQYF
CDR3nt: TGTGCCAGCAGCTTAAATCCGGGACTAGCTGCAGATACGCAGTATTTT
v_gene: TRBV11-2
j_gene: TRBJ2-3
abundance: few
d_gene: TRBD2

CDR3aa: CSARGMRVQETQYF
CDR3nt: TGCAGTGCTAGAGGGATGCGGGTCCAAGAGACCCAGTACTTC
v_gene: TRBV20-1
j_gene: TRBJ2-5
abundance: few
d_gene: NA

CDR3aa: CASRDLRALGSPLHF
CDR3nt: TGTGCCAGCAGGGACCTCAGGGCCCTGGGGTCACCCCTCCACTTT
v_gene: TRBV6-1
j_gene: TRBJ1-6
abundance: few
d_gene: NA

CDR3aa: CASSVSGATGELFF
CDR3nt: TGTGCCAGCAGTGTTTCCGGGGCCACCGGGGAGCTGTTTTTT
v_gene: TRBV6-2/TRBV6-3
j_gene: TRBJ2-2
abundance: NA
d_gene: NA

CDR3aa: CASSLTWGGAYNEQFF
CDR3nt: TGTGCCAGCAGCTTAACGTGGGGGGGGGCTTACAATGAGCAGTTCTTC
v_gene: TRBV7-3
j_gene: TRBJ2-1
abundance: NA
d_gene: NA

CDR3aa: CAWSSLPGNEQYF
CDR3nt: TGTGCCTGGAGTTCTCTGCCAGGGAACGAGCAGTACTTC
v_gene: TRBV30
j_gene: TRBJ2-7
abundance: few
d_gene: NA

CDR3aa: CSASGTATYNEQFF
CDR3nt: TGCAGTGCTAGCGGGACAGCGACCTACAATGAGCAGTTCTTC
v_gene: TRBV20-1
j_gene: TRBJ2-1
abundance: NA
d_gene: TRBD1

CDR3aa: CSVEVANGYEQYF
CDR3nt: TGCAGCGTTGAAGTAGCAAACGGCTACGAGCAGTACTTC
v_gene: TRBV29-1
j_gene: TRBJ2-7
abundance: few
d_gene: NA

CDR3aa: CASKLGRENTEAFF
CDR3nt: TGTGCCAGCAAATTAGGGAGGGAGAACACTGAAGCTTTCTTT
v_gene: TRBV6-1
j_gene: TRBJ1-1
abundance: few
d_gene: NA

CDR3aa: CASSLSVAYEQYF
CDR3nt: TGCGCCAGCAGCTTGTCGGTCGCCTACGAGCAGTACTTC
v_gene: TRBV5-1
j_gene: TRBJ2-7
abundance: NA
d_gene: NA

CDR3aa: CASSVAGTQETQYF
CDR3nt: TGTGCCAGCAGCGTAGCGGGGACCCAAGAGACCCAGTACTTC
v_gene: TRBV9
j_gene: TRBJ2-5
abundance: few
d_gene: NA

CDR3aa: CSASTVAGDADTQYF
CDR3nt: TGCAGTGCTTCCACTGTAGCGGGGGATGCAGATACGCAGTATTTT
v_gene: TRBV20-1
j_gene: TRBJ2-3
abundance: NA
d_gene: TRBD2

CDR3aa: CSARDVEGGTYEQYF
CDR3nt: TGCAGTGCTAGAGATGTGGAGGGGGGGACCTACGAGCAGTACTTC
v_gene: TRBV20-1
j_gene: TRBJ2-7
abundance: NA
d_gene: NA

CDR3aa: CATSTRTGYSNQPQHF
CDR3nt: TGTGCCACCAGCACCCGAACAGGCTATAGCAATCAGCCCCAGCATTTT
v_gene: TRBV15
j_gene: TRBJ1-5
abundance: NA
d_gene: NA